This entry describes one TCR beta chain. Its specificity is unknown. The data are from a study of blood T cells in healthy people across ages. Study summary: The template switching approach captured approximately one barcoded beta molecule for every two T cells.

Study-wide results and caveats: Estimated diversity that came from one million T cells was considered an underestimate.

Investigators took about 9.2 milliliters of peripheral blood from every donor. CDR1 and CDR2 (germline): KGHSH, LQKENI. This CDR3 is built from 14 residues. Deletions cut 1 base from V and 2 bases from J, with 8 bases between. The second PCR ran about 6 to 12 cycles with a sample-barcoded 5' primer and J-beta primers. TCRdb reprocessed the 5' RACE reads with MiXCR, giving one entry per CDR3 protein. This table holds roughly 2 million distinct CDR3 sequences, about 50% found once. Sequencing was performed on blood. This sequence was found in a woman aged 35 to 49 in good health. The rearrangement uses TRBV18 and TRBJ1-2, with D unclear. The CDR3 reads CASSPHPQNYGYTF. The DNA for the CDR3 is TGTGCCAGCTCACCACACCCACAGAACTATGGCTACACCTTC.